This T cell receptor beta chain originates from a study of CD8+ T cells in alopecia areata. Study as a whole: It was oral tofacitinib, at 5 to 10 mg twice daily, that treated patients received. Study outcomes and limitations: In lesional scalp, particularly from alopecia totalis/universalis, clonality was higher than in normal scalp. For baseline CD8+ expansion, any link to response stays uncertain with one nonresponder.

The treatment was: oral pan-JAK inhibitor, 5-10 mg twice daily. Individuals with alopecia areata gave both lesional scalp punch biopsies and peripheral blood for collection. Trimming removed 5 bases from V and 5 bases from J, with 6 bases in between. The CDR3 totals 12 residues. CDR1 MNHEY and CDR2 SMNVEV come from the germline V gene (reference sequence). This clone was counted a few times. The antigen is undetermined. Sequencing relied on a cDNA template that was reverse transcribed from extracted RNA. The assay was immunoSEQ multiplex PCR, and TCRdb's table has in-frame clones only and misses some. Among 190,000 or so clones listed, roughly 50% were seen once.

The TCR comes from a human donor with alopecia areata. The chain couples TRBV27 to TRBJ1-4; D ambiguous. The material sequenced was CD8+ T cells sorted from blood, taken at week 24, from a patient treated with tofacitinib. CDR3 sequence (DNA): TGTGCCAGCAGTCCCAACAATGAAAAACTGTTTTTT. Amino acids: CASSPNNEKLFF. The full variable domain, its missing parts supplied by reference TRBV27 and TRBJ1-4, is EAQVTQNPRYLITVTGKKLTVTCSQNMNHEYMSWYRQDPGLGLRQIYYSMNVEVTDKGDVPEGYKVSRKEKRNFPLILESPSPNQTSLYFCASSPNNEKLFFGSGTQLSVL.